One and the same sample provided the 30 T cell receptor beta chains below, sequenced in a study of technical replicates of blood from a few donors. Profiling relied on immunoSEQ multiplex PCR, and the TCRdb table lists in-frame clones only, not all of them. The data show 84,000 or so clones, with roughly 93% seen just once and less than 0.3% held by the top ten. Sequencing was performed on T cells isolated from PBMCs. These receptors were obtained from a human donor in good health.

V gene TRBV7-3 combines with J gene TRBJ2-7, with 9 bases lining up with TRBD2. Germline lookup yields CDR1 SGHTA and CDR2 FQGTGA. Losses at the gene ends were 5 bases for V and 0 bases for J; bases not matched to a gene: 5. CDR3 length equals 15 residues. CDR3 nucleotide sequence: TGTGCCAGCAGCGTGACTAGCGGCAGCTCCTACGAGCAGTACTTC. It yields the protein CASSVTSGSSYEQYF.

The genes are TRBV28 and TRBJ2-1; a possible D gene is TRBD2 (6 bases). Germline V gene lookup returns CDR1 MDHEN and CDR2 SYDVKM. CDR3 length: 16 amino acids. V was shortened by 3 bases and J by 0 bases, with 12 bases between the two germline ends. DNA for the CDR3: TGTGCCAGCAGTTTTGATGTCGGGAGCTCCTACAATGAGCAGTTCTTC. This sequence encodes CASSFDVGSSYNEQFF.

The rearrangement links TRBV10-3 to TRBJ1-5, with unresolved D. The CDR3 extends over 14 amino acids. CDR1 and CDR2 (germline): ENHRY, SYGVKD. V lost 5 bases to trimming and J lost 0 bases, with 8 bases between them. The CDR3 spells CAISPDYSNQPQHF. The CDR3 nucleotides are TGTGCCATCAGTCCGGACTATAGCAATCAGCCCCAGCATTTT.

This rearrangement joins TRBV29-1 to TRBJ1-4, with D possibly being TRBD1 (6 bases). The germline V gene encodes CDR1 SQVTM and CDR2 ANQGSEA. The CDR3 has 15 amino acids. The V gene lost 6 bases and the J gene lost 11 bases, with 25 bases spanning the gap. CDR3 in DNA: TGCAGCGTCGTAGGGGGAGAACTATGGGATGGCAAACTGTTTTTT. Its translation: CSVVGGELWDGKLFF.

The rearrangement uses TRBV20-1 and TRBJ2-5; no definite D call. The V gene's germline CDR1 is DFQATT and CDR2 SNEGSKA (reference sequence). V was clipped by 5 bases and J by 3 bases, with 4 bases between them. CDR3 length: 10 residues. The CDR3 sequence is CSAYKETQYF. The CDR3 DNA reads as TGCAGTGCTTATAAAGAGACCCAGTACTTC.

The rearrangement uses TRBV27 and TRBJ1-5; maybe TRBD1 (6 bases). The CDR3 contains 15 residues. With 2 bases removed from V and 3 bases from J, the gap between germline ends came to 11 bases. The germline V gene encodes CDR1 MNHEY and CDR2 SMNVEV (reference sequence). Here the CDR3 DNA reads TGTGCCAGCAGTTTAGGGGGCGGCTACAATCAGCCCCAGCATTTT. The encoded protein is CASSLGGGYNQPQHF.

V and J are TRBV6-6 and TRBJ1-5; a weak D match, TRBD1 (5 bases). V lost 3 bases and J 3 bases, leaving 15 bases between the germline ends. The CDR3 has 16 amino acids. Germline V CDR1 and CDR2: MNHNY, SVGAGI (reference sequence). The CDR3 DNA is TGTGCCAGCAGTTATGTAGTTGGGGGGTCCAATCAGCCCCAGCATTTT. Translation gives CASSYVVGGSNQPQHF.

The V and J genes are TRBV5-1 and TRBJ1-1; weak D call: TRBD1 (5 bases). Trimming stripped 2 bases from V and 1 base from J, with 6 bases between. Germline CDR1 is SGHRS and CDR2 is YFSETQ. The CDR3 is made up of 13 amino acids. CDR3 coding DNA: TGCGCCAGCAGCTTTGGACAGAACACTGAAGCTTTCTTT. Translating gives CASSFGQNTEAFF. Full variable domain (rest looked up from reference TRBV5-1 and TRBJ1-1): KAGVTQTPRYLIKTRGQQVTLSCSPISGHRSVSWYQQTPGQGLQFLFEYFSETQRNKGNFPGRFSGRQFSNSRSEMNVSTLELGDSALYLCASSFGQNTEAFFGQGTRLTVV.

The chain couples TRBV7-2 to TRBJ2-7; the match to TRBD2 covers 9 bases. The CDR3 totals 16 residues. Germline CDR1 and CDR2: SGHTA and FQGNSA. The V and J ends lost 4 bases and 7 bases, in that order; junction bases with no gene match: 14. This CDR3 reads CASSSQGTGTSLEQYF. The CDR3 nucleotides read TGTGCCAGCAGCTCCCAGGGTACCGGGACTAGCCTAGAGCAGTACTTC.

This chain connects TRBV28 to TRBJ2-7; 12 nucleotides line up with TRBD1. This CDR3 spans 16 amino acids. Germline lookup yields CDR1 MDHEN and CDR2 SYDVKM. V trimming: 4 bases; J trimming: 3 bases; junction bases outside the gene matches: 7. CDR3 coding DNA: TGTGCCAGCAGTTCACCCGGGACAGGGGGCTTCTACGAGCAGTACTTC. Its translation: CASSSPGTGGFYEQYF.

The chain recombines TRBV7-3 with TRBJ2-5; TRBD1 agrees at 9 bases. The germline V gene encodes CDR1 SGHTA and CDR2 FQGTGA. The CDR3 runs to 13 residues. Trimming removed 2 bases from V and 7 bases from J; junction bases left unmatched: 2. The CDR3 is CASSLGTGRTQYF. CDR3 nucleotide sequence: TGTGCCAGCAGCTTAGGGACAGGGAGGACCCAGTACTTC.

The chain uses TRBV6-5 and TRBJ2-3; the D is unclear. Germline values: CDR1 MNHEY, CDR2 SVGAGI. The CDR3 is 13 residues long. Between the trimmed V and J ends, which lost 7 bases and 0 bases, there was a span of 8 bases. The CDR3, as DNA: TGTGCCAGCATAAAGAGAAGCACAGATACGCAGTATTTT. It is translated as CASIKRSTDTQYF.

The chain carries TRBV11-3 and TRBJ1-2, with D perhaps TRBD1 (6 bases). The CDR3 consists of 15 residues. V lost 2 bases to trimming and J lost 8 bases, with 18 bases between them. CDR1 is SGHNT and CDR2 is YENEEA in the germline V gene. CDR3 nucleotide sequence: TGTGCCAGCAGCTTATGGTCAGGGGAAGCGCAGGGCTACACCTTC. It encodes CASSLWSGEAQGYTF.

This chain uses TRBV2 with TRBJ2-2; tentative D call: TRBD2 (6 bases). The CDR3 length is 14 residues. Per germline, CDR1 SNHLY and CDR2 FYNNEI. The V gene lost 10 bases and the J gene lost 4 bases, with 16 bases spanning the gap. The CDR3 reads CATAGLRTTGELFF. The CDR3 nucleotides read TGTGCCACCGCGGGGCTTCGGACCACCGGGGAGCTGTTTTTT.

The rearrangement links TRBV6-1 to TRBJ2-5, with D possibly TRBD2 on 5 matching bases. Trimming pared 5 bases from V and 5 bases from J, leaving 18 bases between. The CDR3 is made up of 15 amino acids. Germline CDR1 MNHNS, CDR2 SASEGT. CDR3 nucleotide sequence: TGTGCCAGCAGTACCTATGACTATATTTGGGAGACCCAGTACTTC. Protein: CASSTYDYIWETQYF.

The rearrangement joins TRBV11-3 to TRBJ1-1; D perhaps matches TRBD1 (6 bases). This CDR3 comprises 14 residues. Germline values: CDR1 SGHNT, CDR2 YENEEA. Trimming took 1 base from V and 14 from J, leaving 20 bases between them. Written as DNA, the CDR3 is TGTGCCAGCAGCTTAGTTCCGTCAGGGGACCCGGGCTTCTTT. Protein: CASSLVPSGDPGFF.

The J gene is TRBJ1-2, the V gene TRBV7-9, with no clear D. Germline lookup yields CDR1 SEHNR and CDR2 FQNEAQ (reference sequence). This CDR3 has 15 residues. Trimming took 5 bases from V and 0 from J, leaving 13 bases between them. The CDR3, as DNA: TGTGCCAGCAGCCCATCCAACAGAGCTAACTATGGCTACACCTTC. The encoded protein is CASSPSNRANYGYTF. The full variable domain, in which reference TRBV7-9 and TRBJ1-2 provide the parts outside the CDR3, is DTGVSQNPRHKITKRGQNVTFRCDPISEHNRLYWYRQTLGQGPEFLTYFQNEAQLEKSRLLSDRFSAERPKGSFSTLEIQRTEQGDSAMYLCASSPSNRANYGYTFGSGTRLTVV.

The V call is TRBV28, the J call TRBJ2-7; D unclear. CDR1 and CDR2 (germline): MDHEN, SYDVKM. The CDR3 loop spans 11 amino acids. V lost 4 bases and J lost 6, with 7 bases in between. The CDR3 sequence: CASSSPLEQYF. The CDR3 region has the DNA TGTGCCAGCAGTTCCCCCCTCGAGCAGTACTTC.

J is TRBJ1-1 and V is TRBV6-1, with 7 bases fitting TRBD1. CDR1 MNHNS and CDR2 SASEGT come from the germline V gene. The CDR3 is 11 amino acids. Trimming took 3 bases from V and 8 from J; bases not matched to a gene: 0. CDR3 DNA sequence: TGTGCCAGCAGTGAGGGACAGGAAGCTTTCTTT. Residues: CASSEGQEAFF.

J is TRBJ2-3 and V is TRBV4-1; 7 bases agree with TRBD2. CDR3 size: 18 residues. Trimming at V came to 3 bases and at J to 2 bases, leaving 14 bases not matched to a gene. Germline V gene lookup returns CDR1 MGHRA and CDR2 YSYEKL. The CDR3 DNA follows: TGCGCCAGCAGCCAGCCACTCGAGGGGCTAGCGGTCACAGATACGCAGTATTTT. This codes for CASSQPLEGLAVTDTQYF.

V gene TRBV28 combines with J gene TRBJ2-4, with a possible D match to TRBD1 (6 bases). The CDR3 runs to 13 residues. The germline V and J ends were trimmed by 7 bases and 1 base, with 8 bases remaining between them. Germline CDR1 reads MDHEN; CDR2 reads SYDVKM. This CDR3 is CASKGVAKNIQYF. DNA of the CDR3: TGTGCCAGCAAGGGGGTGGCCAAAAACATTCAGTACTTC.

The chain combines TRBV7-2 with TRBJ2-3; D remains ambiguous. V was clipped by 2 bases and J by 3 bases, with 3 bases between them. CDR3 length: 12 amino acids. The germline V gene has CDR1 SGHTA and CDR2 FQGNSA. The CDR3 loop reads CASSLQTDTQYF. DNA for the CDR3: TGTGCCAGCAGCTTACAGACAGATACGCAGTATTTT.

The chain recombines TRBV21-1 with TRBJ2-2; TRBD1 reflects the table's D call only, with no check against the DNA. TRBV21-1 counts as a pseudogene. The CDR3 totals 16 residues. CDR3 protein: CASSTVDRVGTGELFF. CDR3 DNA sequence: TGTGCCAGCAGCACAGTGGACAGGGTAGGCACCGGGGAGCTGTTTTTT.

The J gene is TRBJ1-3, the V gene TRBV7-2; 9 nucleotides line up with TRBD1. Germline V lookup: CDR1 SGHTA, CDR2 FQGNSA. Losses at the gene ends were 4 bases for V and 2 bases for J; bases not matched to a gene: 3. This CDR3 region has 15 residues. CDR3 loop: CASSSQGAAGNTIYF. The CDR3 DNA follows: TGTGCCAGCAGCTCACAGGGGGCTGCTGGAAACACCATATATTTT. Using reference TRBV7-2 and TRBJ1-3 for the parts outside the CDR3, the full variable domain is GAGVSQSPSNKVTEKGKDVELRCDPISGHTALYWYRQSLGQGLEFLIYFQGNSAPDKSGLPSDRFSAERTGGSVSTLTIQRTQQEDSAVYLCASSSQGAAGNTIYFGEGSWLTVV.

The rearrangement uses TRBV2 and TRBJ1-5, with D uncertain. The CDR3 loop spans 16 amino acids. Germline V gene data show CDR1 as SNHLY and CDR2 as FYNNEI. The germline V and J ends were trimmed by 5 bases and 1 base, with 15 bases remaining between them. The CDR3 loop is CASSLQGLRSNQPQHF. The CDR3 DNA follows: TGTGCCAGCAGTTTACAAGGACTCCGCAGCAATCAGCCCCAGCATTTT.

The J gene is TRBJ1-1, the V gene TRBV27, with 11 positions matching TRBD1. After removal of 4 bases from V and 5 bases from J, the junction contained 6 bases not matched to a gene. This CDR3 has 15 amino acids. Germline V gives CDR1 MNHEY, CDR2 SMNVEV (reference sequence). The CDR3 coding sequence is TGTGCCAGCAGTTGGACAGGGGGCTTTGGGACTGAAGCTTTCTTT. It codes for CASSWTGGFGTEAFF.

The genes are TRBV7-2 and TRBJ2-7; D gene uncertain. V dropped 7 bases and J dropped 0 bases, with 4 bases sitting between them. The CDR3 length is 11 residues. The germline gives CDR1 SGHTA, CDR2 FQGNSA. For the CDR3, the DNA is TGTGCCAGCACTAGCTCCTACGAGCAGTACTTC. Amino acid sequence: CASTSSYEQYF.

V usage is TRBV6-4 and J usage is TRBJ2-3; 7 nucleotides align to TRBD1. Unmatched junction bases numbered 10, after V lost 3 bases and J lost 4 bases. CDR1 and CDR2 from the germline V gene are MRHNA and SNTAGT. This CDR3 region has 16 residues. The chain's CDR3 is CASSDSSTGAADTQYF. Written as DNA, the CDR3 is TGTGCCAGCAGTGATTCGAGTACAGGGGCGGCAGATACGCAGTATTTT.

The sample holds one count of this clone. This chain joins TRBV5-1 and TRBJ1-1; D gene unclear. The CDR3 has 15 residues. V shed 3 bases and J shed 5 bases, with 17 bases lying between them. Looked up from germline, CDR1 is SGHRS and CDR2 is YFSETQ. The CDR3 coding sequence is TGCGCCAGCAGCTCATTGATGGGAGGTCGGACTGAAGCTTTCTTT. It specifies CASSSLMGGRTEAFF.

The chain couples TRBV5-1 to TRBJ1-1; TRBD1 might be the D (6 bases). Germline CDR1 and CDR2: SGHRS and YFSETQ. The CDR3 runs 13 residues. Between the trimmed V and J ends, which lost 2 bases and 4 bases, there was a span of 9 bases. This chain's CDR3 is CASSFMGATEAFF. The CDR3 DNA follows: TGCGCCAGCAGCTTTATGGGGGCCACTGAAGCTTTCTTT.